The entry below describes one T cell receptor beta chain. The antigen is not known. The ends lost 3 bases at V and 7 bases at J; junction bases unmatched: 9. The CDR3 has 15 residues. Per germline, CDR1 MNHEY and CDR2 SMNVEV (reference sequence). Primed by a sample-barcoded 5' primer and a J-beta primer mix, a second PCR proceeded for 7 to 11 cycles. Each CDR3 protein gets one entry after TCRdb re-called the 5' RACE reads with MiXCR. The repertoire includes over 1,300,000 distinct CDR3 sequences, 55% to 75% of them detected once, and 6.7% sits in the top ten. This sample was included in a study of blood T cells in healthy people across ages. Study-wide results and caveats: Roughly linear declines in TCR beta diversity per million T cells occurred with age.

The sample consisted of blood. The sequence derives from a man aged 18 to 29 in good health. The chain is built from TRBV27 and TRBJ2-1, with TRBD2 matching over 7 bases. The CDR3 DNA reads as TGTGCCAGCAGTTTCATTACGGGGGGTACGAATGAGCAGTTCTTC. It specifies CASSFITGGTNEQFF.